This record looks at one T cell receptor beta chain sequence and its context. Its antigen is not known. This sample was included in a study of OX40 agonist ivuxolimab in advanced cancers. Study-level information: Three patients responded partially, comprising one with hepatocellular carcinoma and two with cutaneous melanoma. Findings and caveats of the study: At 0.1 to 3.0 mg/kg, clonal expansion of CD4+ and CD8+ blood T cells had occurred by week 6. In general, CD8+ T cells held more expanded clones than CD4+ did, on average.

Sequencing used immunoSEQ multiplex PCR; TCRdb keeps in-frame clones, though not all of them. Of 95,000 to 100,000 clones in the sample, 70% to 85% were seen once. This CDR3 is built from 15 residues. CDR1 SGHTA and CDR2 FQGNSA come from the germline V gene. V lost 7 bases, J lost 7 bases, and 10 bases stayed unmatched. This clonotype originated in an adult with an advanced solid tumor such as melanoma, head and neck, liver or kidney cancer. The chain links TRBV7-2 to TRBJ2-3, with 11 bases matching TRBD2. The starting material was CD4+ or CD8+ T cells sorted from blood, obtained in a trial of the OX40 agonist ivuxolimab. CDR3 coding DNA: TGTGCCAGCAACCCTAGCGGGGGGAAAAGTTATACGCAGTATTTT. Residues: CASNPSGGKSYTQYF.